This TCR beta chain came from a study of T-cell reconstitution after alpha-beta-depleted transplantation in children listed by TCRdb under 2016. Describing the broader study: T-cell immune reconstitution after TCRalphabeta/CD19-depleted allogeneic hematopoietic cell transplantation in children was quantitatively tracked in the study by means of TCR repertoire profiling.

The library was prepared using PCR. TCRdb shows the sequencer as Illumina HiSeq 2500. To normalize quantification of the TCRbeta repertoire, the TCR libraries were built with molecular barcoding that relied on unique molecular identifiers. TCRdb redid the processing of the public reads, applying fastp at Q25 and MiXCR, and retained in-frame beta chains. Identical CDR3 protein sequences are pooled into one entry, listed with their most common genes and DNA. The sample table records about 610,000 distinct CDR3 sequences; about 10% of these occur just once. The ten largest make up less than 5% of the sample. Regarding this clonotype: Its antigen has not been determined. No much larger clonotype is one base removed from it; base qualities were not supplied.

The CDR3, from cysteine to phenylalanine, totals 17 residues. Kept here is only the CDR3 DNA, which spans 51 bases and is read in frame from base 1. CDR1 PRHDT and CDR2 FYEKMQ are derived from the germline V gene (reference sequence). V is shortened by 5 bases, J by 8 bases, and the region joining them spans 24 bases. This specimen consisted of PBMCs from the stem cell graft donor, obtained from the stem cell graft. The receptor chain draws on TRBV13 and TRBJ1-4; a confident D gene designation cannot be given. This TCR was sampled from a human donor who donated a stem cell graft to a child with acute myeloid leukemia. The CDR3 protein: CASSQNREGAFKEKLFF. The sequence in DNA is TGTGCCAGCAGCCAAAATCGCGAGGGAGCGTTTAAGGAAAAACTGTTTTTT. When the CDR3 is completed using the reference TRBV13 and TRBJ1-4 genes on either side, the full variable domain is AAGVIQSPRHLIKEKRETATLKCYPIPRHDTVYWYQQGPGQDPQFLISFYEKMQSDKGSIPDRFSAQQFSDYHSELNMSSLELGDSALYFCASSQNREGAFKEKLFFGSGTQLSVL.